These 23 T cell receptor beta chains share one sample of origin, sequenced in a study of read filtering for tumor transcriptome and immune sequencing. This library used approximately 0.4 ug RNA and molecular barcoded adaptors spanning alpha/delta and beta/gamma chains. TCRdb processed the reads anew with MiXCR; each CDR3 protein has one entry. The data hold approximately 50,000 distinct CDR3 sequences, with under 25% observed a single time. The sample was a population of CD138-negative cells sorted from bone marrow. These receptors all come from a donor aged 40 or over with multiple myeloma.

Many counts were recorded for this clonotype. The rearrangement joins TRBV27 to TRBJ2-7; no reliable D call. The CDR3 runs 13 residues. Germline loops: CDR1 MNHEY, CDR2 SMNVEV (reference sequence). Trimming stripped 3 bases from V and 6 bases from J, with 12 bases between. CDR3 nucleotides: TGTGCCAGCAGTTTCCCCCCGGCAGGCGAGCAGTACTTC. This sequence encodes CASSFPPAGEQYF.

This clonotype was recorded many times. This chain connects TRBV5-1 to TRBJ2-5; D remains unclear. V was trimmed by 0 bases and J by 1 base, leaving 7 bases between them. Germline V gene lookup returns CDR1 SGHRS and CDR2 YFSETQ. This CDR3 is built from 14 residues. The CDR3 reads CASSLDTGQETQYF. The CDR3 nucleotides are TGCGCCAGCAGCTTGGACACTGGCCAAGAGACCCAGTACTTC.

This clonotype was seen repeatedly, ten times or more. The CDR3 protein is CASSPWALADNEQFF. Here the CDR3 DNA reads TGTGCCAGCAGTCCTTGGGCCCTAGCGGACAATGAGCAGTTCTTC. The chain has TRBV28 and TRBJ2-1, with 7 bases aligning to TRBD2. The V segment lost 5 bases and the J segment 5 bases; nucleotides outside the gene matches: 9. The CDR3 runs to 15 residues. Germline V gene sequence: CDR1 MDHEN, CDR2 SYDVKM.

Note on this clonotype: A read error may produce the germline difference seen at one junction end. The chain has TRBV11-2 and TRBJ2-5, with TRBD1 matching over 9 bases. Germline V gives CDR1 SGHAT, CDR2 FQNNGV. CDR3 length equals 15 residues. The CDR3 coding sequence is TGTGCCAGCGGCCTTACCCCGGGACAGGGCGAGACACAGTACTTC. As protein: CASGLTPGQGETQYF.

This clonotype showed up many times. The DNA for the CDR3 is TGTGCCAGCAGGATACTAGCGAGCTACAATGAGCAGTTCTTC. Amino acids: CASRILASYNEQFF. The chain couples TRBV5-6 to TRBJ2-1, with 7 bases lining up with TRBD2. Trimming took 5 bases from V and 3 from J; bases not matched to a gene: 5. The CDR3 is made up of 14 amino acids. Germline assignment: CDR1 SGHDT and CDR2 YYEEEE.

This clonotype occurred many times. The chain joins TRBV2 to TRBJ2-2, with 10 bases lining up with TRBD2. Per the germline V gene, CDR1 is SNHLY and CDR2 is FYNNEI. Trimming at V came to 2 bases and at J to 3 bases, leaving 6 bases not matched to a gene. This CDR3 contains 17 residues. The CDR3 region is CASSEQGTSAYTGELFF. CDR3 DNA: TGTGCCAGCAGTGAACAAGGGACTAGCGCGTACACCGGGGAGCTGTTTTTT.

The chain is built from TRBV5-1 and TRBJ2-5; the D is unclear. With 0 bases removed from V and 0 bases from J, the gap between germline ends came to 3 bases. This CDR3 is built from 13 residues. Per germline, CDR1 SGHRS and CDR2 YFSETQ. In DNA form, the CDR3 reads TGCGCCAGCAGCTTGGATCACCAAGAGACCCAGTACTTC. It specifies CASSLDHQETQYF.

At least ten counts were recorded for this clonotype. The chain recombines TRBV5-1 with TRBJ2-1; D may match TRBD1 or TRBD2 (5 bases each). With 3 bases removed from V and 0 bases from J, the gap between germline ends came to 16 bases. Per the germline V gene, CDR1 is SGHRS and CDR2 is YFSETQ. This CDR3 comprises 17 residues. CDR3 sequence (DNA): TGCGCCAGCAGCTCGCCCCCCTGGGGGAGCTCCTACAATGAGCAGTTCTTC. Translation gives CASSSPPWGSSYNEQFF.

This clonotype was picked up a small number of times. The chain recombines TRBV19 with TRBJ2-6; D gene ambiguous. V was pared by 8 bases and J by 0 bases, with 5 bases between. This CDR3 comprises 13 residues. Germline assignment: CDR1 LNHDA and CDR2 SQIVND (reference sequence). CDR3 sequence reads: CASCGSGANVLTF. The CDR3 nucleotides are TGTGCCAGTTGCGGCTCTGGGGCCAACGTCCTGACTTTC.

This clonotype was counted between two and nine times. The chain employs TRBV10-3 and TRBJ2-4; D uncertain. Trimming cost V 10 bases and J 0 bases, with 22 bases left between them. CDR3 length: 17 amino acids. Germline-derived CDR1 and CDR2 are ENHRY and SYGVKD. CDR3 amino acids: CARPRSYPPLAKNIQYF. The DNA of the CDR3 is TGTGCCAGACCACGGTCCTACCCCCCTCTAGCCAAAAACATTCAGTACTTC.

This clonotype has ten or more counts. V and J are TRBV28 and TRBJ2-7; D ambiguous. Germline CDR1 and CDR2: MDHEN and SYDVKM. V lost 8 bases and J 0 bases, leaving 14 bases between the germline ends. The CDR3 spans 14 residues. CDR3 loop: CASGPDRTSYEQYF. In DNA, the CDR3 is TGTGCCAGCGGCCCAGACCGGACCTCCTACGAGCAGTACTTC.

This clonotype was counted many times. V and J are TRBV7-8 and TRBJ2-7, with TRBD2 identical over 10 bases. The V gene's germline CDR1 is SGHVS and CDR2 FQNEAQ. Unmatched junction bases numbered 10, after V lost 9 bases and J lost 5 bases. The CDR3 runs to 14 residues. CDR3 protein: CASEAAGGPNEQYF. The CDR3 nucleotides read TGTGCCAGTGAAGCAGCGGGAGGGCCCAACGAGCAGTACTTC.

Many counts were recorded for this clonotype. This rearrangement joins TRBV5-6 to TRBJ2-1; D may be TRBD1 (6 bases). This CDR3 contains 14 residues. V was pared by 2 bases and J by 4 bases, with 10 bases between. Germline CDR1 SGHDT, CDR2 YYEEEE. The chain's CDR3 is CASSFGGPYNEQFF. CDR3 sequence (DNA): TGTGCCAGCAGCTTTGGGGGCCCGTACAATGAGCAGTTCTTC.

This clonotype was seen repeatedly, ten times or more. The chain employs TRBV4-1 and TRBJ1-4, with a possible D match to TRBD1 (5 bases). The CDR3 sequence is 17 residues long. Germline loops: CDR1 MGHRA, CDR2 YSYEKL. V dropped 0 bases and J dropped 0 bases, with 11 bases sitting between them. The CDR3 DNA reads TGCGCCAGCAGCCAAGATAAGGGGTCTGCAACTAATGAAAAACTGTTTTTT. Protein product: CASSQDKGSATNEKLFF.

This clonotype was detected many times. In DNA form, the CDR3 reads TGTGCCAGCAGCTTGGGGACTAGCGGGAGTTCTGAGCAGTTCTTC. Translating gives CASSLGTSGSSEQFF. V gene TRBV5-4 combines with J gene TRBJ2-1; TRBD2 aligns across 13 bases. After removal of 0 bases from V and 9 bases from J, the junction contained 3 bases not matched to a gene. Germline CDR1 reads SGHNT; CDR2 reads YYREEE (reference sequence). There are 15 residues in the CDR3.

This clonotype was seen many times. The rearrangement uses TRBV29-1 and TRBJ2-7; perhaps TRBD2 as D (6 bases). V was clipped by 6 bases and J by 6 bases, with 15 bases between them. Germline loops: CDR1 SQVTM, CDR2 ANQGSEA. The CDR3 is 12 residues long. The CDR3, as DNA: TGCAGCGTCAGAGGAGGGGATGCCGAGCAGTACTTC. This encodes CSVRGGDAEQYF.

This clonotype was seen only once. This chain connects TRBV14 to TRBJ2-7; 7 bases match TRBD1. The germline V gene encodes CDR1 SGHDN and CDR2 FVKESK. The length of the CDR3 is 15 residues. The trim removed 3 bases at V and 6 bases at J, leaving 11 bases unmatched. The CDR3 is CASSQNHRGSGEQYF. The CDR3 nucleotides are TGTGCCAGCAGCCAGAACCACAGGGGCAGTGGCGAGCAGTACTTC.

This clonotype came up a few times. V gene TRBV7-9 combines with J gene TRBJ2-5, with a possible D match to TRBD1 (6 bases). The germline gives CDR1 SEHNR, CDR2 FQNEAQ (reference sequence). Trimming removed 6 bases at V and 2 bases at J, with 16 bases between. This CDR3 is built from 15 residues. The CDR3 here is CASSGLGQTQETQYF. The CDR3 coding sequence is TGTGCCAGCAGTGGTTTAGGACAGACACAAGAGACCCAGTACTTC. Combining the CDR3 with reference TRBV7-9 and TRBJ2-5 gives the whole variable domain DTGVSQNPRHKITKRGQNVTFRCDPISEHNRLYWYRQTLGQGPEFLTYFQNEAQLEKSRLLSDRFSAERPKGSFSTLEIQRTEQGDSAMYLCASSGLGQTQETQYFGPGTRLLVL.

Ten or more counts support this clonotype. The rearrangement links TRBV18 to TRBJ2-1; TRBD1 matches at 10 bases. Trimming cost V 4 bases and J 4 bases; bases outside gene matches: 4. The CDR3 totals 15 residues. From germline, CDR1 is KGHSH and CDR2 LQKENI. In nucleotides, the CDR3 is TGTGCCAGCTCACGGGGGACAGGGGATTACAATGAGCAGTTCTTC. Translation: CASSRGTGDYNEQFF. Filled out from reference TRBV18 and TRBJ2-1, the complete variable domain reads NAGVMQNPRHLVRRRGQEARLRCSPMKGHSHVYWYRQLPEEGLKFMVYLQKENIIDESGMPKERFSAEFPKEGPSILRIQQVVRGDSAAYFCASSRGTGDYNEQFFGPGTRLTVL.

This clonotype was counted many times. This chain connects TRBV28 to TRBJ2-7, with D possibly matching TRBD1 (6 bases). Germline V gene data show CDR1 as MDHEN and CDR2 as SYDVKM. V was shortened by 7 bases and J by 0 bases, with 13 bases between the two germline ends. The CDR3 has 14 amino acids. CDR3 protein: CASNGQHTSYEQYF. CDR3 sequence (DNA): TGTGCCAGCAACGGACAGCATACCTCCTACGAGCAGTACTTC. The full variable domain, rest sourced from reference TRBV28 and TRBJ2-7, is DVKVTQSSRYLVKRTGEKVFLECVQDMDHENMFWYRQDPGLGLRLIYFSYDVKMKEKGDIPEGYSVSREKKERFSLILESASTNQTSMYLCASNGQHTSYEQYFGPGTRLTVT.

This chain links TRBV28 with TRBJ1-2; D possibly corresponds to TRBD1 (5 bases). V was pared by 10 bases and J by 7 bases, with 25 bases between. CDR1 is MDHEN, CDR2 SYDVKM, per germline. This CDR3 has 15 amino acids. DNA for the CDR3: TGTGCCACCGAAGCTGGACGGGAATGGGGGAGTGGCTACACCTTC. Its protein product is CATEAGREWGSGYTF.

The chain uses TRBV6-5 and TRBJ1-1; 9 bases agree with TRBD1. J gave up 1 base and V 1 base, and 4 bases lay outside the gene matches. CDR1 is MNHEY and CDR2 is SVGAGI in the germline V gene. The CDR3 loop spans 16 amino acids. CDR3 sequence reads: CASSYWTGDKNTEAFF. As DNA, the CDR3 is TGTGCCAGCAGTTACTGGACAGGGGACAAGAACACTGAAGCTTTCTTT.

About this clonotype: A much larger clone differs by one base, so this may be a read error. The chain joins TRBV7-2 to TRBJ2-1; 10 nucleotides align to TRBD2. J lost 12 bases, V lost 7 bases, and 15 bases had no gene match. The CDR3 loop spans 15 amino acids. Germline values: CDR1 SGHTA, CDR2 FQGNSA. The CDR3 region has the DNA TGTGCCAGCACCCTCCTAGCGGGAGTGTCGGATGGGCAGTTCTTC. Its translation: CASTLLAGVSDGQFF.